This T cell receptor beta chain was sequenced during a study of CD8 T cells in ankylosing spondylitis. Libraries for TCR beta were made by quantitative 5'-RACE with molecular barcodes. TCRdb analysed the 5' RACE reads with MiXCR anew, one entry per CDR3 protein. Here the sample spans fewer than 500,000 distinct CDR3 sequences, 20% to 25% being singletons. Study-wide points: It appeared that ankylosing spondylitis blood was characterized by a TCR beta motif of 8 or 9 highly homologous variants. According to the report, clones linked to the disease were significantly enriched in matched synovial fluid samples taken from ankylosing spondylitis patients.

This CDR3 has 15 residues. The ends lost 3 bases at V and 6 bases at J; junction bases unmatched: 1. Germline V gives CDR1 LGHDT, CDR2 YNNKEL (reference sequence). As to this clonotype: Its antigen remains unknown.

The gene calls are TRBV3-1 and TRBJ2-1; 14 nucleotides align to TRBD2. This TCR came from a male donor with ankylosing spondylitis. Sequencing was performed on blood, either unsorted or a sorted T cell fraction (not recorded which). CDR3 in amino acids: CASSQGLAGVNEQFF. The CDR3 bases are TGTGCCAGCAGCCAGGGACTAGCGGGAGTCAATGAGCAGTTCTTC.